The next 27 T cell receptor beta chains were all read from a single sample in a study of cytomegalovirus exposure and HLA in healthy donors. The PCR had 60 Vbeta and 13 Jbeta primers. TCRdb's table, derived via immunoSEQ multiplex PCR, lists solely in-frame clones and lacks some. The data hold 95,000 to 150,000 clones, with roughly 18% observed a single time. Sequenced sample: PBMCs. The receptors stem from a female donor in good health and CMV-seropositive.

This clone was recorded a few times. J is TRBJ1-5 and V is TRBV28; 9 nucleotides agree with TRBD1. The V and J ends lost 3 bases and 8 bases, in that order; junction bases with no gene match: 5. This CDR3 spans 14 amino acids. Germline loops: CDR1 MDHEN, CDR2 SYDVKM. The CDR3 nucleotides read TGTGCCAGCAGTTTGGGGACAGGGAGTAAGCCCCAGCATTTT. It is translated as CASSLGTGSKPQHF.

In this sample, this clone turned up a few times. This chain joins TRBV20-1 and TRBJ1-1; D gene unclear. The V end lost 6 bases, the J end lost 2 bases, and 4 bases lay between the germline ends. CDR3 length: 10 residues. Germline CDR1 and CDR2: DFQATT and SNEGSKA (reference sequence). The CDR3 nucleotides read TGCAGTGCCATTAACACTGAAGCTTTCTTT. Translating it yields CSAINTEAFF.

This clone occurred a few times. The chain recombines TRBV30 with TRBJ2-7; D is possibly TRBD2 (5 bases). Trimming removed 3 bases at V and 7 bases at J, with 16 bases between. The CDR3 loop spans 13 amino acids. Germline V gene data show CDR1 as GTSNPN and CDR2 as SVGIG (reference sequence). CDR3 DNA: TGTGCCTGGAGGGGCTCCCTTAGAGGGGAGCAGTACTTC. This encodes CAWRGSLRGEQYF.

The V and J genes are TRBV18 and TRBJ2-7; a weak D match, TRBD2 (5 bases). Trimming took 6 bases from V and 0 from J, leaving 15 bases between them. The CDR3 spans 15 residues. CDR1 and CDR2 from the germline V gene are KGHSH and LQKENI. The CDR3 DNA reads as TGTGCCAGCTCCCGGCCCGGGATGATCTCCTACGAGCAGTACTTC. Amino acids: CASSRPGMISYEQYF.

The V gene is TRBV9, the J gene TRBJ2-3; D possibly corresponds to TRBD1 (5 bases). Germline V gene data show CDR1 as SGDLS and CDR2 as YYNGEE. There are 15 residues in the CDR3. V lost 6 bases to trimming and J lost 0 bases, with 14 bases between them. The CDR3 DNA follows: TGTGCCAGCAATACCCTAGGACACAGCACAGATACGCAGTATTTT. Protein: CASNTLGHSTDTQYF.

The chain carries TRBV2 and TRBJ1-5; 9 nucleotides match TRBD1. The CDR3 has 18 amino acids. Germline V CDR1 and CDR2: SNHLY, FYNNEI. The junction had 13 bases not matched to a gene; V was cut back by 5 bases and J by 2 bases. For the CDR3, the DNA is TGTGCCAGCAGTTCAACCTTCACAGGGGGCGTCGGCAATCAGCCCCAGCATTTT. Translation: CASSSTFTGGVGNQPQHF. The whole variable domain, remainder taken from reference TRBV2 and TRBJ1-5, is EPEVTQTPSHQVTQMGQEVILRCVPISNHLYFYWYRQILGQKVEFLVSFYNNEISEKSEIFDDQFSVERPDGSNFTLKIRSTKLEDSAMYFCASSSTFTGGVGNQPQHFGDGTRLSIL.

The rearrangement links TRBV2 to TRBJ1-2; D is possibly TRBD1 (5 bases). The V and J ends lost 5 bases and 4 bases respectively, with 11 bases between them. This CDR3 region has 13 residues. The germline V gene has CDR1 SNHLY and CDR2 FYNNEI. DNA for the CDR3: TGTGCCAGCAGTCGATTGGGGGGCTATGGCTACACCTTC. It translates to CASSRLGGYGYTF.

This rearrangement joins TRBV5-1 to TRBJ1-2; D is unresolved. The CDR3 sequence is 13 residues long. Germline V gene sequence: CDR1 SGHRS, CDR2 YFSETQ. Trimming took 2 bases from V and 3 from J, leaving 8 bases between them. The CDR3 reads CASSLQPDYGYTF. Here the CDR3 DNA reads TGCGCCAGCAGCTTACAGCCTGACTATGGCTACACCTTC.

CDR3 sequence: CASSEPRDRGNSGNTIYF. The CDR3 coding sequence is TGTGCCAGCAGCGAACCCCGGGACAGGGGGAACTCTGGAAACACCATATATTTT. This chain joins TRBV25-1 and TRBJ1-3; 11 positions agree with TRBD1. Per the germline V gene, CDR1 is MGHDK and CDR2 is SYGVNS. The CDR3 length is 18 residues. Unmatched junction bases numbered 10, after V lost 6 bases and J lost 0 bases.

The rearrangement links TRBV30 to TRBJ1-1; the D gene is possibly TRBD1 (5 bases). This CDR3 comprises 12 residues. V lost 3 bases to trimming and J lost 6 bases, with 11 bases between them. Germline loops: CDR1 GTSNPN, CDR2 SVGIG (reference sequence). The CDR3 reads CAWRARVAEAFF. The CDR3 DNA follows: TGTGCCTGGAGGGCCAGGGTGGCTGAAGCTTTCTTT. Filled out from reference TRBV30 and TRBJ1-1, the complete variable domain reads SQTIHQWPATLVQPVGSPLSLECTVEGTSNPNLYWYRQAAGRGLQLLFYSVGIGQISSEVPQNLSASRPQDRQFILSSKKLLLSDSGFYLCAWRARVAEAFFGQGTRLTVV.

The gene calls are TRBV5-8 and TRBJ2-1; TRBD2 might be the D (5 bases). This CDR3 spans 15 amino acids. V was trimmed by 5 bases and J by 4 bases, leaving 16 bases between them. Germline CDR1 reads SGHTS; CDR2 reads YDEGEE. CDR3 sequence reads: CASSYRLILYNEQFF. CDR3 nucleotide sequence: TGTGCCAGCAGTTACCGACTAATCCTTTACAATGAGCAGTTCTTC.

This chain links TRBV7-2 with TRBJ2-7, with D hard to call. From germline, CDR1 is SGHTA and CDR2 FQGNSA. The CDR3 is made up of 16 amino acids. V was trimmed by 5 bases and J by 0 bases, leaving 17 bases between them. CDR3 in DNA: TGTGCCAGCAGCGTAAGGTTCGGGTCGAGCTCCTACGAGCAGTACTTC. Translating it yields CASSVRFGSSSYEQYF.

J is TRBJ2-5 and V is TRBV23-1; D is perhaps TRBD2 (6 bases). TRBV23-1 is an ORF, with its function uncertain. The CDR3 is made up of 16 amino acids. V lost 4 bases, J lost 4 bases, and 19 bases lay in between. The CDR3 DNA is TGCGCCAGCAGTCCTTCCTTGCGGTTGGGGGGAGAGACCCAGTACTTC. It specifies CASSPSLRLGGETQYF.

This clone has only a few counts. The J gene is TRBJ2-2, the V gene TRBV4-3, with D possibly being TRBD2 (6 bases). Germline V gives CDR1 LGHNA, CDR2 YSLEER. V shed 0 bases and J shed 9 bases, with 20 bases lying between them. There are 17 residues in the CDR3. The chain's CDR3 is CASSQDFVGSIPRELFF. CDR3 nucleotides: TGCGCCAGCAGCCAAGACTTTGTCGGGAGTATCCCCAGGGAGCTGTTTTTT.

This clone was picked up a small number of times. The chain joins TRBV27 to TRBJ2-7; D perhaps matches TRBD1 (6 bases). Germline V gene lookup returns CDR1 MNHEY and CDR2 SMNVEV (reference sequence). V lost 6 bases and J 0 bases, leaving 9 bases between the germline ends. There are 13 residues in the CDR3. CDR3 coding DNA: TGTGCCAGCAGGTTGGACAGCTCCTACGAGCAGTACTTC. This gives the protein CASRLDSSYEQYF.

In its sample, this clone was seen a few times. The chain recombines TRBV30 with TRBJ2-5, with D possibly matching TRBD2 (7 bases). V was trimmed by 5 bases and J by 2 bases, leaving 15 bases between them. The germline gives CDR1 GTSNPN, CDR2 SVGIG (reference sequence). This CDR3 region has 14 residues. The CDR3 spells CAWGGLAVQETQYF. As DNA, the CDR3 is TGTGCCTGGGGGGGGCTAGCGGTACAAGAGACCCAGTACTTC. The full variable domain, completed using reference TRBV30 and TRBJ2-5, is SQTIHQWPATLVQPVGSPLSLECTVEGTSNPNLYWYRQAAGRGLQLLFYSVGIGQISSEVPQNLSASRPQDRQFILSSKKLLLSDSGFYLCAWGGLAVQETQYFGPGTRLLVL.

Only a few counts were recorded for this clone. For the CDR3, the DNA is TGTGCCAGCAGTTTGACAGGAAGCAATCAGCCCCAGCATTTT. It codes for CASSLTGSNQPQHF. This chain uses TRBV2 with TRBJ1-5; TRBD1 is a possible D gene (6 bases). CDR1 is SNHLY and CDR2 is FYNNEI in the germline V gene. The CDR3 extends over 14 amino acids. V shed 5 bases and J shed 1 base, with 9 bases lying between them.

The V gene is TRBV5-1, the J gene TRBJ1-1; TRBD1 aligns across 7 bases. Germline V gives CDR1 SGHRS, CDR2 YFSETQ. J was trimmed by 5 bases and V by 3 bases; bases with no gene match: 7. The CDR3 length is 14 residues. The CDR3 DNA follows: TGCGCCAGCAGCTCGACAGGGCAGAGGACTGAAGCTTTCTTT. It codes for CASSSTGQRTEAFF.

This clone showed up just a few times. The chain recombines TRBV10-2 with TRBJ1-3, with D perhaps TRBD1 (5 bases). The V gene's germline CDR1 is WSHSY and CDR2 SAAADI. Trimming shortened V by 4 bases and J by 4 bases, and 8 bases separated the two germline ends. This CDR3 comprises 13 residues. This chain's CDR3 is CASSADIGNTIYF. CDR3 coding DNA: TGCGCCAGCAGTGCGGACATAGGAAACACCATATATTTT.

The chain joins TRBV4-1 to TRBJ2-3, with 7 positions matching TRBD1. The germline V gene has CDR1 MGHRA and CDR2 YSYEKL. The CDR3 sequence is 18 residues long. J gave up 4 bases and V 0 bases, and 13 bases lay outside the gene matches. In DNA, the CDR3 is TGCGCCAGCAGCCAAGATAGGGGCAAGACAGGGCGCGCAGATACGCAGTATTTT. Translated: CASSQDRGKTGRADTQYF.

This clone was observed a handful of times. The chain employs TRBV30 and TRBJ2-1; 7 nucleotides match TRBD1. Per germline, CDR1 GTSNPN and CDR2 SVGIG (reference sequence). The CDR3 spans 16 residues. The J segment lost 0 bases and the V segment lost 1 base, leaving 6 bases of the junction unmatched. CDR3 residues: CAWSAQGLSSYNEQFF. The DNA of the CDR3 is TGTGCCTGGAGTGCACAGGGGCTTTCCTCCTACAATGAGCAGTTCTTC.

The chain is built from TRBV5-6 and TRBJ2-3; 7 bases are a match to TRBD2. After removal of 5 bases from V and 4 bases from J, the junction contained 10 bases not matched to a gene. Germline CDR1 is SGHDT and CDR2 is YYEEEE. The CDR3 runs 15 residues. In DNA form, the CDR3 reads TGTGCCAGCAGGCCTCGGGGAGGGGCCGCAGATACGCAGTATTTT. Amino acids: CASRPRGGAADTQYF. Combining the CDR3 with reference TRBV5-6 and TRBJ2-3 gives the whole variable domain DAGVTQSPTHLIKTRGQQVTLRCSPKSGHDTVSWYQQALGQGPQFIFQYYEEEERQRGNFPDRFSGHQFPNYSSELNVNALLLGDSALYLCASRPRGGAADTQYFGPGTRLTVL.

The chain joins TRBV27 to TRBJ2-7, with TRBD1 identical over 8 bases. The CDR3 has 15 amino acids. The germline CDR1 and CDR2 sequences are MNHEY and SMNVEV (reference sequence). Trimming cost V 3 bases and J 1 base; bases outside gene matches: 5. CDR3 sequence reads: CASSFGDRQSYEQYF. Written as DNA, the CDR3 is TGTGCCAGCAGTTTCGGGGACAGGCAATCCTACGAGCAGTACTTC.

V and J are TRBV25-1 and TRBJ1-2, with D maybe TRBD1 (6 bases). The germline V gene has CDR1 MGHDK and CDR2 SYGVNS. Between the trimmed V and J ends, which lost 3 bases and 7 bases, there was a span of 15 bases. The CDR3 has 14 amino acids. CDR3 residues: CASSEYQDRGGYTF. The DNA for the CDR3 is TGTGCCAGCAGTGAGTACCAGGACAGAGGTGGCTACACCTTC.

This clone has more than one count but fewer than ten. The junction departs from the called germline gene at one end, perhaps through a read error. The chain carries TRBV7-2 and TRBJ2-7, with D possibly TRBD2 on 6 matching bases. This CDR3 has 12 amino acids. Per the germline V gene, CDR1 is SGHTA and CDR2 is FQGNSA. The CDR3 reads CASSLDGRNDVF. DNA for the CDR3: TGTGCCAGCAGCTTAGACGGGAGAAACGACGTGTTC.

This chain connects TRBV2 to TRBJ1-1; D is unresolved. The CDR3 is made up of 13 amino acids. Germline CDR1 reads SNHLY; CDR2 reads FYNNEI. The CDR3 DNA sequence: TGTGCTAGTCGGAGGGAACCCAACACTGAAGCTTTCTTT. Protein sequence: CASRREPNTEAFF. The whole variable domain, filled in from reference TRBV2 and TRBJ1-1, reads EPEVTQTPSHQVTQMGQEVILRCVPISNHLYFYWYRQILGQKVEFLVSFYNNEISEKSEIFDDQFSVERPDGSNFTLKIRSTKLEDSAMYFCASRREPNTEAFFGQGTRLTVV.

The table lists this clone with a few counts. This chain joins TRBV9 and TRBJ1-2; 8 positions agree with TRBD1. With 0 bases clipped from V and 7 bases from J, the junction kept 5 bases outside the gene matches. The CDR3 covers 14 residues. Germline CDR1 is SGDLS and CDR2 is YYNGEE. The chain's CDR3 is CASSVARGQGGYTF. For the CDR3, the DNA is TGTGCCAGCAGCGTAGCCAGGGGGCAGGGTGGCTACACCTTC.